The T cell receptor (beta chain) under discussion was sequenced for a study of blood T cell repertoires in COVID-19. Across the whole study: COVID-19 samples collected from the United States, Italy and Spain covered acute and convalescent phases. Sources were T cells, B-cell-depleted T cells, or PBMCs; the material itself was cDNA or gDNA.

The CDR3 extends over 14 amino acids. Trimming pared 4 bases from V and 0 bases from J, leaving 9 bases between. CDR1 and CDR2 from the germline V gene are MNHEY and SMNVEV (reference sequence). In the original analysis: How many nucleated cells were present was estimated from reference gene primer amplification. Some clones are missing from TCRdb's copy, which holds only in-frame ones; the method was immunoSEQ multiplex PCR. D and trimming were read from the DNA, whereas the V and J calls and clone size are those reported in that table. The sample consists of 120,000 to 150,000 clones, approximately 79% of them appearing once.

This receptor was obtained from a man aged 55 to 70 with acute or convalescent COVID-19. The rearrangement joins TRBV27 to TRBJ1-1; the D is unclear. Sequencing input: peripheral blood. This chain's CDR3 is CASSSAAMNTEAFF. Written as DNA, the CDR3 is TGTGCCAGCAGTTCGGCGGCCATGAACACTGAAGCTTTCTTT.